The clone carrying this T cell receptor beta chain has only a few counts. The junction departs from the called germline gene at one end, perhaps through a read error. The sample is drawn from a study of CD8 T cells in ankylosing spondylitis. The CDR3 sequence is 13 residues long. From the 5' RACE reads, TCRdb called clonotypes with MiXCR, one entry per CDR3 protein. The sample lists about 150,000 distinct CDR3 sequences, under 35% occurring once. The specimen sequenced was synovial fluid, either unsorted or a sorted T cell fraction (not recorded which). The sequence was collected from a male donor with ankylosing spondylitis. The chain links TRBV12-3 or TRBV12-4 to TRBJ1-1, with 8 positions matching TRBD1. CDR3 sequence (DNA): TGTGCCAGCAGTTTGACACAGGGGGGGGTCATACGATTT. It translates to CASSLTQGGVIRF.